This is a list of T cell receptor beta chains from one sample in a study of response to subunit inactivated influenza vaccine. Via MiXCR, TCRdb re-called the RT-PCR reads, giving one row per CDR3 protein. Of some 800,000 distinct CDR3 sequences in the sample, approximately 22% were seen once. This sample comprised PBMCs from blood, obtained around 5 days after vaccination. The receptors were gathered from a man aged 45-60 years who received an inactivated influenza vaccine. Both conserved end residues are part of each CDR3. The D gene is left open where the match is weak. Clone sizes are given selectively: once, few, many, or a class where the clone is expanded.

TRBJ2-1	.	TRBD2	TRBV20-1	CSASTGTSLNEQFF	TGCAGTGCTAGTACCGGGACTAGCCTCAATGAGCAGTTCTTC
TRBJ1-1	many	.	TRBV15	CATSRDITVNTEAFF	TGTGCCACCAGCAGAGATATAACGGTGAACACTGAAGCTTTCTTT
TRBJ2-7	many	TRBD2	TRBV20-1	CSSWTSGSAEQYF	TGCAGTTCGTGGACTAGCGGGAGTGCAGAGCAGTACTTC
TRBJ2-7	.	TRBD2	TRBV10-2	CASSADRTSGSYEQYF	TGCGCCAGCAGTGCAGATCGGACTAGCGGGAGCTACGAGCAGTACTTC
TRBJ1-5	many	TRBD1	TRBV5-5	CASSLGTGPYQPQHF	TGTGCCAGCAGCCTAGGGACAGGGCCTTATCAGCCCCAGCATTTT
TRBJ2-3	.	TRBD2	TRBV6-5	CASSYLAGAEDTQYF	TGTGCCAGCAGTTACCTAGCGGGAGCTGAAGATACGCAGTATTTT
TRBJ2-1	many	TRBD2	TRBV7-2	CASSLVAGGNNEQFF	TGCGCCAGCAGCTTGGTGGCGGGAGGGAACAATGAGCAGTTCTTC
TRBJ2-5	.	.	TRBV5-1	CASSLSWQTQETQYF	TGCGCCAGCAGCTTATCCTGGCAGACACAAGAGACCCAGTACTTC
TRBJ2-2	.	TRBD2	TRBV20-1	CSARVRLAGVGTGELFF	TGCAGTGCTAGAGTACGGCTAGCGGGAGTTGGGACCGGGGAGCTGTTTTTT
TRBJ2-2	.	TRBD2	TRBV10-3	CAISERPYLAGEISNTGELFF	TGTGCCATCAGTGAGAGGCCCTATCTAGCGGGAGAGATCTCGAACACCGGGGAGCTGTTTTTT
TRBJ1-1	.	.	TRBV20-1	CSALGREAFF	TGCAGTGCTTTGGGACGTGAAGCTTTCTTT
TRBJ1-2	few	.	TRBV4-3	CASSQDRGGVYGYTF	TGCGCCAGCAGCCAAGATAGGGGTGGGGTCTATGGCTACACCTTC
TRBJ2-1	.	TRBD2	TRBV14	CASSPLAGSYNEQSF	TGTGCCAGCAGCCCACTAGCGGGGTCCTACAATGAGCAGTCCTTC
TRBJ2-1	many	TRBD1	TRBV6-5	CASSLTGDYNEQFF	TGTGCCAGCAGTTTGACAGGGGACTACAATGAGCAGTTCTTC
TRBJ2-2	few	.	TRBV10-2	CASSEGAGWSGELFF	TGCGCCAGCAGTGAAGGGGCAGGGTGGTCCGGGGAGCTGTTTTTT
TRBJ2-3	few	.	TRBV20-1	CSAGEPLAVPDTQYF	TGCAGTGCTGGGGAACCACTAGCTGTTCCAGATACGCAGTATTTT
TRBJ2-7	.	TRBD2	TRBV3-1	CASSHGWLAGGEQYF	TGTGCCAGCAGCCACGGGTGGCTAGCGGGAGGCGAGCAGTACTTC
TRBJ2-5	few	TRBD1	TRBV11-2	CASSLDGGTGTLQETQYF	TGTGCCAGCAGCTTAGATGGGGGGACAGGGACTCTCCAAGAGACCCAGTACTTC
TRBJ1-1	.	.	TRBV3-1	CASSRPGQRNTEAFF	TGTGCCAGCAGCCGCCCCGGACAGAGGAACACTGAAGCTTTCTTT
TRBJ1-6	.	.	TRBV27	CASSYGGQSPLHF	TGTGCCAGCAGCTACGGGGGACAATCACCCCTCCACTTT
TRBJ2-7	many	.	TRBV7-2	CASSLRFPAYEQYF	TGTGCCAGCAGCTTGAGGTTTCCAGCCTACGAGCAGTACTTC
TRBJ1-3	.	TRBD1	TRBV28	CASSHPGTDSGNTIYF	TGTGCCAGCAGCCACCCCGGGACAGACTCTGGAAACACCATATATTTT
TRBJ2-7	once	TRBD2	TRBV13	CASSSSTSASSYEQYF	TGTGCCAGCAGCTCATCGACTAGCGCCAGCTCCTACGAGCAGTACTTC
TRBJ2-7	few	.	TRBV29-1	CSVAWTNVAYEQYF	TGCAGCGTTGCATGGACAAACGTTGCCTACGAGCAGTACTTC
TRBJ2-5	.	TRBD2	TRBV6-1	CASRERLAGALYQETQYF	TGTGCCAGCAGAGAGAGACTAGCGGGAGCCCTCTACCAAGAGACCCAGTACTTC
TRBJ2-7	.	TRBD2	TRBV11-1	CASSAFGAGGLSSYEQYF	TGTGCCAGCAGCGCGTTCGGGGCGGGAGGCCTGAGCTCCTACGAGCAGTACTTC
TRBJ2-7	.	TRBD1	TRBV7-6	CASSLEDRTGQYF	TGTGCCAGCAGCTTAGAGGACAGGACAGGGCAGTACTTC
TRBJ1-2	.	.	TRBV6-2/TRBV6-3	CASSYPRYGYTF	TGTGCCAGCAGTTATCCCCGCTATGGCTACACCTTC
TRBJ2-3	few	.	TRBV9	CASSAETHTQYF	TGTGCCAGCAGCGCTGAGACCCATACGCAGTATTTT